Each of the 21 T cell receptor beta chains below was sequenced from the same sample in a study of tumor-infiltrating lymphocytes in primary liver carcinoma. Between roughly 17 and 31 mg of unsorted bulk tissue served as the source from which RNA and DNA were co-extracted. Priming with a constant-region primer yielded TCR beta cDNA from 500 ng total RNA. For TCR beta, libraries were produced by three nested multiplex PCR rounds using slightly modified ARM-PCR. Use of TRBV1-TRBV30 forward primers with a C-beta reverse primer characterized the first two PCR rounds, which lasted about 9 cycles each. Using its own MiXCR run on the multiplex PCR reads, TCRdb lists one record per CDR3 protein. The table has more than 40,000 distinct CDR3 sequences, around 64% seen once. Sequenced: liver tumor tissue from sampling region 5. The subset was: tumor region T5, tumor centre. These receptors all come from a man aged 35 to 55 with primary liver carcinoma and hepatitis B virus infection.

This clonotype was observed many times. The V and J genes are TRBV12-3 or TRBV12-4 and TRBJ1-2, with 7 bases matching TRBD1. V shed 6 bases, J shed 0 bases, and the junction held 7 bases outside the gene matches. This CDR3 is built from 15 residues. The CDR3, as DNA: TGTGCCAGCAGCTACCGGGACAGACCTAACTATGGCTACACCTTC. Amino acids: CASSYRDRPNYGYTF.

Remarks on this clonotype: Likely a read error: the CDR3 ends without its conserved phenylalanine or tryptophan. The chain joins TRBV29-1 to TRBJ2-7; D remains unclear. Germline CDR1 and CDR2: SQVTM and ANQGSEA. The CDR3 spans 13 residues. The ends were cut back, 3 bases at V and 5 bases at J, with 14 bases in the middle. The CDR3 DNA reads as TGCAGCGTTGAGGGGTTGTTAGCAAACGAGCAGTACTTG. Amino acid sequence: CSVEGLLANEQYL.

Comment on this clonotype: One end of the junction varies from germline; a read error may be responsible. The chain links TRBV7-8 to TRBJ2-7, with D tentatively TRBD2 (5 bases). Germline V gene data show CDR1 as SGHVS and CDR2 as FQNEAQ. The CDR3 is made up of 14 amino acids. CDR3 region: CASSLDSEGYGQYF. The CDR3, as DNA: TGTGCCAGCAGCCTTGATAGCGAAGGCTACGGGCAGTACTTC.

In its sample, this clonotype was seen once. The junction departs from germline at one end; a sequencing error may be responsible. The rearrangement uses TRBV7-8 and TRBJ2-3, with 7 bases matching TRBD2. Germline-derived CDR1 and CDR2 are SGHVS and FQNEAQ. The CDR3 spans 14 residues. The CDR3: CANSLGLGTDTQYF. CDR3 bases: TGCGCCAACAGCTTAGGACTAGGCACAGATACGCAGTATTTT.

This clonotype was seen a single time. CDR3 amino acids: CASSLVGQQSHEQYF. The CDR3 region has the DNA TGTGCCAGCAGCTTAGTGGGCCAGCAGAGCCACGAGCAGTACTTC. The chain is built from TRBV7-8 and TRBJ2-7, with D unresolved. The CDR3 has 15 amino acids. Looked up from germline, CDR1 is SGHVS and CDR2 is FQNEAQ. V dropped 1 base and J dropped 5 bases, with 15 bases sitting between them.

This clonotype came up many times. This sequence joins TRBV12-3 or TRBV12-4 and TRBJ2-1; TRBD2 aligns across 11 bases. Trimming removed 6 bases from V and 2 bases from J; junction bases left unmatched: 6. The CDR3 is 16 amino acids. CDR3 nucleotide sequence: TGTGCCAGCAGAATAGGGGGACTAGCGGCCTACAATGAGCAGTTCTTC. It is translated as CASRIGGLAAYNEQFF.

This chain joins TRBV6-5 and TRBJ1-4; the D is unclear. V lost 1 base and J lost 12, with 24 bases in between. Germline V CDR1 and CDR2: MNHEY, SVGAGI. CDR3 length: 17 amino acids. In DNA form, the CDR3 reads TGTGCCAGCAGTTACTATTGGGATTTGGCGCTTAATAAAGAACTGTTTTTT. Translation: CASSYYWDLALNKELFF.

This clonotype occurred once. Compared with germline, one end of the junction differs, possibly owing to a read error. The chain recombines TRBV28 with TRBJ1-2, with D tentatively TRBD1 (5 bases). The CDR3 is made up of 17 amino acids. Germline values: CDR1 MDHEN, CDR2 SYDVKM. The DNA of the CDR3 is TGTGCCAGCAGTACGGAAGGGGCGGTCCACAACGTCTATAGCTACACCTTC. Translating it yields CASSTEGAVHNVYSYTF.

Points on this clonotype: One end of the junction fails to match germline, which may point to a read error. V is TRBV4-1 and J is TRBJ2-2, with a weak D call TRBD2 (6 bases). The CDR3 runs 15 residues. CDR1 is MGHRA, CDR2 YSYEKL, per germline. This CDR3 reads CAGSQEAGYTGELFF. CDR3 DNA: TGCGCCGGCAGTCAAGAGGCGGGGTACACCGGGGAGCTGTTTTTT.

A word on this clonotype: A much larger clone lies a single base off, so this may be a read error. V is TRBV24-1 and J is TRBJ2-1; 7 bases align to TRBD1. Germline CDR1 KGHDR, CDR2 SFDVKD. The CDR3 length is 16 residues. CDR3 residues: CATSPPRTGARNEHFF. CDR3 sequence (DNA): TGTGCCACCAGTCCTCCGAGGACAGGAGCACGCAATGAGCACTTCTTC.

The CDR3 sequence is CASSPTWSGNQPQHF. CDR3 nucleotide sequence: TGCGCCAGCAGTCCCACTTGGTCGGGCAATCAGCCCCAGCATTTT. The chain couples TRBV4-1 to TRBJ1-5; D not certain. The germline V gene encodes CDR1 MGHRA and CDR2 YSYEKL. Trimming cost V 6 bases and J 2 bases, with 14 bases left between them. The CDR3 sequence is 15 residues long.

V usage is TRBV4-1 and J usage is TRBJ2-7; TRBD2 might be the D (5 bases). Trimming took 0 bases from V and 7 from J, leaving 10 bases between them. Per the germline V gene, CDR1 is MGHRA and CDR2 is YSYEKL. The CDR3 has 13 residues. CDR3 DNA: TGCGCCAGCAGCCAAGATGAAGCGGTGGAGCAGTACTTC. Residues: CASSQDEAVEQYF.

In the case of this clonotype: A junction end diverges from the germline sequence, so it may reflect a read error. The chain links TRBV4-1 to TRBJ2-2; 10 nucleotides match TRBD2. Germline values: CDR1 MGHRA, CDR2 YSYEKL. The CDR3 is made up of 15 amino acids. The CDR3 here is CGSSLAGDVTGELLF. In DNA form, the CDR3 reads TGTGGCAGCAGTCTAGCGGGAGATGTCACCGGGGAGCTGCTTTTT.

As to this clonotype: One end of the junction does not line up with germline, which may come from a read error. The chain is built from TRBV28 and TRBJ1-5; 7 bases line up with TRBD1. The CDR3 sequence is 15 residues long. Germline CDR1 MDHEN, CDR2 SYDVKM. The CDR3 nucleotides read TGTGCTAGCAGTTCACTCCGACAGGGAGGGCAGCCCCAGCATTTT. It translates to CASSSLRQGGQPQHF.

A remark on this clonotype: The conserved phenylalanine or tryptophan is not found at the CDR3 terminus, so this likely reflects a read error. The chain links TRBV28 to TRBJ2-5; D unresolved. Trimming took off 5 bases at V and 5 bases at J, with 9 bases between the two ends. Germline V gene data show CDR1 as MDHEN and CDR2 as SYDVKM. CDR3 length: 12 amino acids. CDR3 loop: CASSIDGETQYL. CDR3 bases: TGTGCCAGCAGTATTGACGGGGAGACCCAGTACTTA.

This clonotype appeared a single time. This chain uses TRBV2 with TRBJ1-4, with D possibly being TRBD1 (6 bases). The CDR3 contains 15 residues. The germline V gene has CDR1 SNHLY and CDR2 FYNNEI. V was pared by 5 bases and J by 8 bases, with 18 bases between. The CDR3 DNA reads TGTGCCAGCAGTTCCACAGGGCCCCTAGACGAAAAACTGTTTTTT. As protein: CASSSTGPLDEKLFF. The whole variable domain, remainder taken from reference TRBV2 and TRBJ1-4, is EPEVTQTPSHQVTQMGQEVILRCVPISNHLYFYWYRQILGQKVEFLVSFYNNEISEKSEIFDDQFSVERPDGSNFTLKIRSTKLEDSAMYFCASSSTGPLDEKLFFGSGTQLSVL.

This rearrangement joins TRBV7-8 to TRBJ2-3; D may match TRBD1 or TRBD2 (6 bases each). CDR3 length: 15 amino acids. Germline V CDR1 and CDR2: SGHVS, FQNEAQ. Trimming left V 1 base short and J 9 bases short, with 17 bases between. The CDR3 coding sequence is TGTGCCAGCAGCTTAGACGGATCGGGGGCAGGGACGCAGTATTTT. Its protein is CASSLDGSGAGTQYF.

In regard to this clonotype: The germline gene is not matched at one end of the junction; a read error may be the cause. This chain connects TRBV5-6 to TRBJ1-3; the D is unclear. CDR3 size: 13 residues. From germline, CDR1 is SGHDT and CDR2 YYEEEE. The CDR3 region is CTSSFVPGNTTYF. CDR3 bases: TGTACCAGCAGCTTCGTCCCTGGAAACACCACATATTTT.

With regard to this clonotype: A junction boundary mismatches the germline segment, possibly from a read error. This chain links TRBV6-6 with TRBJ2-1, with 9 bases matching TRBD1. The CDR3 extends over 15 amino acids. Germline lookup yields CDR1 MNHNY and CDR2 SVGAGI (reference sequence). As DNA, the CDR3 is TGTGCCAACAGTTACCCGGACAGGGGTGGCGATGAGCACTTCTTC. It specifies CANSYPDRGGDEHFF.

Comment on this clonotype: Relative to the germline gene, one junction end is altered; a read error may explain this. The CDR3 region is CPSKPGQDLNEQFF. Written as DNA, the CDR3 is TGTCCCAGCAAACCGGGACAGGACCTCAATGAGCAGTTCTTC. V usage is TRBV6-4 and J usage is TRBJ2-1; the match to TRBD1 covers 8 bases. Germline-derived CDR1 and CDR2 are MRHNA and SNTAGT. The CDR3 consists of 14 residues.

Comments on this clonotype: A junction end diverges from the germline sequence, so it may reflect a read error. The chain recombines TRBV11-2 with TRBJ2-3; D is unclear. The CDR3 loop spans 14 amino acids. CDR1 SGHAT and CDR2 FQNNGV come from the germline V gene. The CDR3 bases are TGTGCCAGCACCTTAGAAAGAGGCACAGATATGCGGTATTTT. Amino acid sequence: CASTLERGTDMRYF.